The clone carrying this T cell receptor (beta chain) was detected ten times or more. These data are taken from a study of shared clonotypes between healthy human individuals. V shed 4 bases and J shed 3 bases, with 10 bases lying between them. The CDR3 sequence is 14 residues long. The germline gives CDR1 SNHLY, CDR2 FYNNEI. Original processing methods: Filtering differed because ImmunoSEQ produced junction-only sequences that carried no quality scores. Produced via immunoSEQ multiplex PCR; TCRdb's table is partial and in-frame only. V and J calls plus clone size are reproduced from that table; the DNA served to infer D and trimming. The sample consists of about 480,000 clones, 60% to 85% of them appearing once. For genomic DNA, unsorted samples relied on tens of millions of PBMCs.

V is TRBV2 and J is TRBJ1-3, with D possibly matching TRBD1 (5 bases). This clonotype was sampled from a woman between 35 and 50 years old in good health. Some clones in this sample may be carry-over from other donors' samples. The sequenced sample consisted of PBMCs. CDR3 nucleotide sequence: TGTGCCAGCAGTGGCTGGGGGTTTGGAAACACCATATATTTT. Translated, it gives CASSGWGFGNTIYF. Filled out from reference TRBV2 and TRBJ1-3, the complete variable domain reads EPEVTQTPSHQVTQMGQEVILRCVPISNHLYFYWYRQILGQKVEFLVSFYNNEISEKSEIFDDQFSVERPDGSNFTLKIRSTKLEDSAMYFCASSGWGFGNTIYFGEGSWLTVV.